The T cell receptor beta chain described here comes from a study of blood T cell repertoires in COVID-19. At the level of the study: Acute-phase and convalescent COVID-19 samples originated in the United States, Italy and Spain. The analysed material was cDNA or gDNA that came from T cells, B-cell-depleted T cells, or PBMCs.

Authors' processing steps: Reference gene primer amplification in the assay estimated nucleated cell counts. The table came from immunoSEQ multiplex PCR; TCRdb's copy has only in-frame clones and leaves some out. Clone size and V and J calls were adopted from that table, with D and trimming inferred from the DNA. The data hold about 97,000 clones, with around nine tenths observed a single time. This CDR3 has 15 residues. Germline V CDR1 and CDR2: SGHRS, YFSETQ. V was shortened by 4 bases and J by 2 bases, with 14 bases between the two germline ends. This TCR was sampled from a human donor in a cohort sampled during active COVID-19. Sample: peripheral blood. The chain combines TRBV5-1 with TRBJ2-3, with D possibly TRBD1 on 6 matching bases. The CDR3 region has the DNA TGCGCCAGCAGCCCCGGACAGCCTAACACAGATACGCAGTATTTT. It yields the protein CASSPGQPNTDTQYF.